This record concerns one T cell receptor (beta chain) sequence. Its target antigen remains unknown. It has no much larger one-base neighbor in the sample; base qualities were not kept. The collaborating institutions used their own protocols to collect whole blood in K2EDTA tubes. For TCRbeta analysis, collaborators shipped samples in one of three forms: frozen whole blood, isolated PBMCs, or DNA extracted from either of those sample types. The data are from a study of blood T cell repertoires in COVID-19 (dated by TCRdb to 2018 to 2020). Broadly, across the study: Collaborator samples came from the United States, Italy and Spain and covered acute and convalescent phases of COVID-19. The material from the prospective study consisted of cDNA or gDNA derived from T cells, B-cell-depleted T cells, or PBMCs. Deeply sampled blood TCRbeta repertoires from subjects exposed to, actively infected with, or recovered from COVID-19 were included in the dataset. The repertoires were released in a freely available public database intended as a resource for research on the immune response to SARS-CoV-2. Samples came from the ongoing ImmuneRACE study (first 160 participants) plus 1,254 subjects from 6 global collaborators. Sample metadata almost always included a de-identified subject ID, COVID-19 status, age in years and sex. Where HLA class I and class II types were available, the types were taken from metadata supplied by the sample provider, not from assay-based typing.

TCRbeta CDR3 regions were amplified from genomic DNA using the immunoSEQ Assay, a bias-controlled multiplex PCR. Per the original workflow: The number of nucleated cells in each sample was estimated by amplification of reference gene primers within the assay. To quantify the absolute abundance of each unique TCRbeta CDR3 rearrangement, sequence reads were collapsed and filtered. For each sample, productive Simpson clonality was calculated by taking the square root of Simpson's diversity index across productive rearrangements. TCRdb carries this immuneACCESS record with in-frame sequences only. Its versions omit some clonotypes, under half of them owing to an unresolved V gene in the studies checked, with the rest unexplained. That table furnishes V, J and clone size, whereas the DNA furnished D and trimming. This sample holds fewer than 250,000 clones; 75% to 85% were observed only once. In total, the top ten clones hold 4% to 5% of the sample.

Summary of the overall study and its limitations: The quantity of clinical and demographic metadata differed by source and by participant and was supplied without curation.

The clonotype originates from a woman aged 70 to 79 with acute or convalescent COVID-19. Source material: peripheral blood.

The CDR3 region has the sequence CASSLVQGSLGTYGYTF. The DNA is TGTGCCAGCAGTTTGGTACAGGGGTCCCTCGGAACCTATGGCTACACCTTC. The chain is assembled from TRBV28 and TRBJ1-2, and TRBD1 aligns with 7 junction nucleotides. CDR1 and CDR2 are drawn from the germline V gene: MDHEN, SYDVKM. At the junction V is shortened by 3 bases and J by 4 bases; bases outside the gene matches: 14. The CDR3 holds 17 amino acids from the cysteine to the phenylalanine. Here the CDR3 DNA is all that survives: 51 bases in frame from base 1.